The 17 T cell receptor beta chains listed next were all sequenced from one sample in a study of diagnostic markers for celiac disease (TCRdb year 2020). The instrument given in TCRdb is Illumina MiSeq. TCRdb reprocessed the reads, and each CDR3 protein sequence is entered once, without DNA. The table for this sample shows about 780 distinct CDR3 sequences. The top ten clonotypes cover under 60% of the sample. The sequencing input was either unsorted cells or a sorted T cell fraction (not recorded which). These receptors originate from a human donor. This table probably holds off-target reads from a library built for another chain.

CDR3 sequence: CASSYSDGSSYEQYF. The chain uses TRBV6-2 or TRBV6-3 and TRBJ2-7. Germline CDR1 is MNHEY and CDR2 is SVGEGT. The CDR3 runs to 15 residues.

According to its frequency, this clonotype is medium-sized. The V gene is TRBV27, the J gene TRBJ1-1. The CDR3 covers 13 residues. Germline-derived CDR1 and CDR2 are MNHEY and SMNVEV (reference sequence). CDR3 sequence reads: CASSFAMNTEAFF.

This clonotype shows up as medium-sized by frequency. The chain is built from TRBV12-3 or TRBV12-4 and TRBJ2-5; the TCRdb D gene call, TRBD2, has no DNA to confirm it. The CDR3 is made up of 15 amino acids. The CDR3 sequence is CASRIQAGEGETQYF.

This chain uses TRBV5-1 with TRBJ1-2. The length of the CDR3 is 14 residues. From germline, CDR1 is SGHRS and CDR2 YFSETQ. CDR3 loop: CASSFPDTNYGYTF.

This clonotype shows up as medium-sized by frequency. The CDR3 here is CASSRGGKGELFF. The V call is TRBV2, the J call TRBJ1-4. Germline V CDR1 and CDR2: SNHLY, FYNNEI. CDR3 size: 13 residues.

This chain joins TRBV30 and TRBJ1-1. The V gene's germline CDR1 is GTSNPN and CDR2 SVGIG (reference sequence). This CDR3 spans 13 amino acids. The CDR3 is CAWSVGPRTEAFF.

This clonotype shows up as medium-sized (0.01 to 0.1%) by frequency. The CDR3 reads CASSWVNRGNTEAFF. The chain uses TRBV12-3 or TRBV12-4 and TRBJ1-1. This CDR3 is built from 15 residues.

This clonotype shows up as medium-sized (0.01 to 0.1%) by frequency. The chain carries TRBV10-2 and TRBJ2-5; TCRdb indicates TRBD2, and absent DNA this call remains unverified. CDR1 and CDR2 (germline): WSHSY, SAAADI. This CDR3 comprises 15 residues. The CDR3 loop is CASSEWRLEVETQYF.

V is TRBV20-1 and J is TRBJ2-5; TCRdb lists TRBD1, though no DNA is available to test this call. In germline, CDR1 is DFQATT, CDR2 SNEGSKA (reference sequence). The CDR3 has 21 residues. This CDR3 reads CSARDYFSGRSQGRPAETQYF.

This clonotype is identified as large from frequency. The CDR3 sequence is CASTDQGATEAFF. The rearrangement uses TRBV2 and TRBJ1-1; the D gene TCRdb calls, TRBD1, cannot be checked with no DNA. The CDR3 spans 13 residues. Germline CDR1 SNHLY, CDR2 FYNNEI.

Frequency places this clonotype as medium-sized (0.01 to 0.1%). V gene TRBV28 combines with J gene TRBJ2-2; without DNA, the TCRdb call of TRBD2 cannot be checked. There are 15 residues in the CDR3. CDR1 MDHEN and CDR2 SYDVKM come from the germline V gene. CDR3 sequence: CASSSLAGDTGELFF. The full variable domain, in which reference TRBV28 and TRBJ2-2 provide the parts outside the CDR3, is DVKVTQSSRYLVKRTGEKVFLECVQDMDHENMFWYRQDPGLGLRLIYFSYDVKMKEKGDIPEGYSVSREKKERFSLILESASTNQTSMYLCASSSLAGDTGELFFGEGSRLTVL.

In terms of frequency, this clonotype is medium-sized. V gene TRBV10-3 combines with J gene TRBJ1-2. Germline CDR1 and CDR2: ENHRY and SYGVKD. The CDR3 is 15 residues long. The CDR3 sequence is CAISERLWEKNGYTF.

Judged by frequency, this clonotype is medium-sized (0.01 to 0.1%). The chain employs TRBV29-1 and TRBJ2-7; TCRdb selects TRBD1, and the lack of DNA leaves this call unchecked. The CDR3 totals 12 residues. CDR1 SQVTM and CDR2 ANQGSEA come from the germline V gene. The CDR3 is CSVSMRGYEQYF.

By frequency, this clonotype registers large (0.1 to 1%). This chain joins TRBV7-8 and TRBJ2-3. Germline lookup yields CDR1 SGHVS and CDR2 FQNEAQ. CDR3 length: 12 residues. CDR3 loop: CASSLGADTQYF.

Judged by frequency, this clonotype is large (0.1 to 1%). V usage is TRBV20-1 and J usage is TRBJ1-5; TCRdb's assignment of TRBD1 cannot be checked, as there is no DNA. Germline assignment: CDR1 DFQATT and CDR2 SNEGSKA (reference sequence). The CDR3 runs to 13 residues. This chain's CDR3 is CSAFRDRNQPQHF.

This clonotype is called medium-sized based on its frequency. This chain connects TRBV7-2 to TRBJ2-4. Looked up from germline, CDR1 is SGHTA and CDR2 is FQGNSA. The CDR3 runs to 14 residues. The CDR3 here is CASSLPLGKNIQYF.

This rearrangement joins TRBV4-3 to TRBJ1-1; no DNA is available, so the TRBD1 call from TCRdb remains unchecked. The CDR3 covers 15 residues. CDR1 is LGHNA, CDR2 YSLEER, per germline. The CDR3 sequence: CASSQDARGSRQAFF.